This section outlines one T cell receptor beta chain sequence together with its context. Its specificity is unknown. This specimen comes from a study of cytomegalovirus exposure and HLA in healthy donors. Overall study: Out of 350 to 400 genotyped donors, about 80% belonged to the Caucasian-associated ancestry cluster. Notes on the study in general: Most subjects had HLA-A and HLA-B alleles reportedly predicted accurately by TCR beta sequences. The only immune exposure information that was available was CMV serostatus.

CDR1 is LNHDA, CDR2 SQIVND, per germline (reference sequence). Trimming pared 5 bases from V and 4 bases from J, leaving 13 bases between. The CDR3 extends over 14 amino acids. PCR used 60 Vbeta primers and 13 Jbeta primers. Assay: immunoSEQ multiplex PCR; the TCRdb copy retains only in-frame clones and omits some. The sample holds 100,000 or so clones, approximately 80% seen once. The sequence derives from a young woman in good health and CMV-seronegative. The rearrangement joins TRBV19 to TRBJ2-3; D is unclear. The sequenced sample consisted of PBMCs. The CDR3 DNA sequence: TGTGCCAGTAGTCTCTCTCGTGAGGCAGATACGCAGTATTTT. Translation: CASSLSREADTQYF.